A selection of T cell receptor beta chains follows, all from one sample in a study of tumor T cells in aggressive B-cell lymphoma. Produced via immunoSEQ multiplex PCR; TCRdb's table is partial and in-frame only. The table records about 5,400 clones, 82% of them present only once. Sequenced material: tumor tissue. The receptors derive from an adult with diffuse large B cell lymphoma. Both conserved end residues are part of each CDR3. Fields, in order: V gene, J gene, D gene, clone size, CDR3 protein, CDR3 DNA. A D gene is named only where the DNA matches it firmly. Clone size, where shown, is once, few, many, or a class for clones that have expanded.

v_gene: TRBV6-5; j_gene: TRBJ2-7; d_gene: -; abundance: -; CDR3aa: CASRRIGAYEQYF; CDR3nt: TGTGCCAGCAGAAGGATAGGGGCCTACGAGCAGTACTTC
v_gene: TRBV9; j_gene: TRBJ2-3; d_gene: TRBD2; abundance: few; CDR3aa: CASSPRTGGDTQYF; CDR3nt: TGTGCCAGCAGCCCCCGGACGGGAGGGGATACGCAGTATTTT
v_gene: TRBV6-1; j_gene: TRBJ2-5; d_gene: TRBD2; abundance: -; CDR3aa: CASGIGQGGETQYF; CDR3nt: TGTGCCAGCGGGATAGGGCAGGGAGGGGAGACCCAGTACTTC
v_gene: TRBV9; j_gene: TRBJ2-3; d_gene: TRBD1; abundance: -; CDR3aa: CASSAQGSTDTQYF; CDR3nt: TGTGCCAGCAGCGCACAGGGGAGCACAGATACGCAGTATTTT
v_gene: TRBV19; j_gene: TRBJ2-1; d_gene: TRBD1; abundance: -; CDR3aa: CASTFGQGSYNEQFF; CDR3nt: TGTGCCAGTACTTTCGGACAGGGCTCCTACAATGAGCAGTTCTTC
v_gene: TRBV7-2; j_gene: TRBJ2-7; d_gene: -; abundance: -; CDR3aa: CASSLWGDRGNEQYF; CDR3nt: TGTGCCAGCAGCTTATGGGGGGACAGAGGAAACGAGCAGTACTTC
v_gene: TRBV19; j_gene: TRBJ2-1; d_gene: -; abundance: once; CDR3aa: CASRIGGGTYNEQFF; CDR3nt: TGTGCCAGTAGGATAGGAGGGGGCACCTACAATGAGCAGTTCTTC
v_gene: TRBV2; j_gene: TRBJ2-7; d_gene: -; abundance: -; CDR3aa: CASSFTGLTYEQYF; CDR3nt: TGTGCCAGCAGTTTTACAGGGCTCACCTACGAGCAGTACTTC
v_gene: TRBV11-2; j_gene: TRBJ2-7; d_gene: -; abundance: -; CDR3aa: CASSPPGLQEYF; CDR3nt: TGTGCCAGCAGCCCCCCAGGTCTTCAGGAGTACTTC
v_gene: TRBV11-2; j_gene: TRBJ2-7; d_gene: TRBD1; abundance: -; CDR3aa: CASSPRGQGRTYEQYF; CDR3nt: TGTGCCAGCAGCCCGAGGGGACAGGGGCGGACCTACGAGCAGTACTTC
v_gene: TRBV29-1; j_gene: TRBJ1-2; d_gene: TRBD1; abundance: -; CDR3aa: CSALTGSRGGYTF; CDR3nt: TGCAGCGCCTTGACAGGGTCACGAGGTGGCTACACCTTC
v_gene: TRBV4-1; j_gene: TRBJ2-5; d_gene: TRBD2; abundance: -; CDR3aa: CASSQESGLAGKETQYF; CDR3nt: TGCGCCAGCAGCCAAGAGTCCGGACTAGCCGGCAAAGAGACCCAGTACTTC
v_gene: TRBV27; j_gene: TRBJ1-2; d_gene: TRBD1; abundance: -; CDR3aa: CASSGGTGGLGYTF; CDR3nt: TGTGCCAGCAGTGGAGGGACAGGGGGCCTGGGCTACACCTTC
v_gene: TRBV5-1; j_gene: TRBJ2-1; d_gene: TRBD2; abundance: -; CDR3aa: CASSLGTSGTYNEQFF; CDR3nt: TGCGCCAGCAGCTTGGGGACCAGCGGGACTTACAATGAGCAGTTCTTC
v_gene: TRBV27; j_gene: TRBJ2-6; d_gene: TRBD2; abundance: -; CDR3aa: CASSLAGRAGANVLTF; CDR3nt: TGTGCCAGCAGTTTGGCAGGGAGGGCTGGGGCCAACGTCCTGACTTTC
v_gene: TRBV4-3; j_gene: TRBJ2-4; d_gene: TRBD1; abundance: -; CDR3aa: CASSQDGQGSLAKNIQYF; CDR3nt: TGCGCCAGCAGCCAAGATGGACAGGGATCTCTGGCCAAAAACATTCAGTACTTC
v_gene: TRBV2; j_gene: TRBJ2-2; d_gene: -; abundance: -; CDR3aa: CASSKRRGSNTGELFF; CDR3nt: TGTGCCAGCTCCAAAAGGCGAGGAAGCAACACCGGGGAGCTGTTTTTT
v_gene: TRBV9; j_gene: TRBJ2-3; d_gene: TRBD2; abundance: -; CDR3aa: CASSFIAGGGTDTQYF; CDR3nt: TGTGCTAGCAGCTTCATAGCGGGAGGAGGCACAGATACGCAGTATTTT